The 8 T cell receptor beta chains below come from one sample, sequenced in a study of blood T cell repertoires in COVID-19. TCRdb's table, derived via immunoSEQ multiplex PCR, lists solely in-frame clones and lacks some. The sample contains around 160,000 clones, about 86% of which appear only once. Sequencing input: peripheral blood. Receptors originate from a man aged 60 to 69 with acute or convalescent COVID-19.

The chain joins TRBV25-1 to TRBJ1-5; possible D gene TRBD1, 5 bases. Germline V gene sequence: CDR1 MGHDK, CDR2 SYGVNS. Trimming left V 6 bases short and J 6 bases short, with 12 bases between. CDR3 length equals 13 residues. The DNA for the CDR3 is TGTGCCAGCAGGGGGGGTGGGCGTCAGCCCCAGCATTTT. As protein: CASRGGGRQPQHF.

The chain combines TRBV28 with TRBJ2-7; no definite D call. Germline loops: CDR1 MDHEN, CDR2 SYDVKM. V was trimmed by 6 bases and J by 4 bases, leaving 19 bases between them. The CDR3 length is 15 residues. Here the CDR3 reads CASSPVAGFPYEQYF. The CDR3 bases are TGTGCCAGCAGCCCCGTCGCAGGCTTCCCTTACGAGCAGTACTTC. Using reference TRBV28 and TRBJ2-7 for the parts outside the CDR3, the full variable domain is DVKVTQSSRYLVKRTGEKVFLECVQDMDHENMFWYRQDPGLGLRLIYFSYDVKMKEKGDIPEGYSVSREKKERFSLILESASTNQTSMYLCASSPVAGFPYEQYFGPGTRLTVT.

V is TRBV7-3 and J is TRBJ2-1; TRBD1 might be the D (6 bases). CDR3 length equals 15 residues. Trimming pared 2 bases from V and 9 bases from J, leaving 17 bases between. Germline CDR1 and CDR2: SGHTA and FQGTGA. In DNA, the CDR3 is TGTGCCAGCAGCTTATTGGGGACAAGGATGGGTGAGCAGTTCTTC. It translates to CASSLLGTRMGEQFF.

This CDR3 is CASSLVPGTSGRSGELFF. Here the CDR3 DNA reads TGCGCCAGCAGCTTGGTTCCCGGGACTAGCGGGAGGTCCGGGGAGCTGTTTTTT. The chain joins TRBV5-1 to TRBJ2-2; the match to TRBD2 covers 15 bases. From germline, CDR1 is SGHRS and CDR2 YFSETQ. V shed 0 bases, J shed 6 bases, and the junction held 6 bases outside the gene matches. The CDR3 extends over 18 amino acids.

Only one count was recorded for this clone. The V call is TRBV5-8, the J call TRBJ1-1; tentatively, D is TRBD1 (5 bases). The CDR3 length is 13 residues. The V gene's germline CDR1 is SGHTS and CDR2 YDEGEE. The V gene lost 4 bases and the J gene lost 10 bases, with 17 bases spanning the gap. The CDR3: CASSPRPREGAFF. Written as DNA, the CDR3 is TGTGCCAGCAGCCCCCGACCCAGGGAGGGAGCTTTCTTT.

This chain uses TRBV5-5 with TRBJ2-3; D gene ambiguous. Trimming stripped 0 bases from V and 0 bases from J, with 8 bases between. CDR1 is SGHKS and CDR2 is YYEKEE in the germline V gene (reference sequence). The CDR3 runs to 15 residues. CDR3 in DNA: TGTGCCAGCAGCTTGGCCCTGTATAGCACAGATACGCAGTATTTT. Translation gives CASSLALYSTDTQYF.

The chain combines TRBV7-8 with TRBJ1-2; the D is unclear. Germline assignment: CDR1 SGHVS and CDR2 FQNEAQ. This CDR3 region has 13 residues. V was pared by 5 bases and J by 8 bases, with 15 bases between. CDR3 nucleotide sequence: TGTGCCAGCAGCCGGAGCGGTCCCTCCGGCTACACCTTC. Translation gives CASSRSGPSGYTF.

The chain uses TRBV1 and TRBJ2-2; TRBD1, the D gene given by the table, was not confirmed from the DNA. TRBV1 is classified as a pseudogene. CDR3 length: 14 amino acids. CDR3 protein: CTAEGGSNTGELFF. As DNA, the CDR3 is TGCACCGCCGAAGGGGGCTCGAACACCGGGGAGCTGTTTTTT.